These 14 T cell receptor beta chains share one sample of origin, sequenced in a study of cytomegalovirus exposure and HLA in healthy donors. The PCR contained 60 Vbeta and 13 Jbeta primers. Assay used: immunoSEQ multiplex PCR; TCRdb lists only in-frame clones, some missing. The sample yields 80,000 to 95,000 clones, roughly 77% seen once. Sequenced input: PBMCs. The source is a woman in her forties in good health and CMV-seropositive.

In this sample, this clone turned up a few times. The V and J genes are TRBV28 and TRBJ2-7, with 8 bases identical to TRBD2. Germline CDR1 MDHEN, CDR2 SYDVKM. The length of the CDR3 is 15 residues. V lost 4 bases and J lost 0; bases outside the gene matches: 5. CDR3 nucleotide sequence: TGTGCCAGCAGTTACATAGCGGGACTCTCCTACGAGCAGTACTTC. Translated: CASSYIAGLSYEQYF. The complete variable domain, with remaining parts taken from reference TRBV28 and TRBJ2-7, reads DVKVTQSSRYLVKRTGEKVFLECVQDMDHENMFWYRQDPGLGLRLIYFSYDVKMKEKGDIPEGYSVSREKKERFSLILESASTNQTSMYLCASSYIAGLSYEQYFGPGTRLTVT.

The gene calls are TRBV30 and TRBJ2-7, with D possibly matching TRBD2 (6 bases). The germline V and J ends were trimmed by 2 bases and 7 bases, with 9 bases remaining between them. The germline CDR1 and CDR2 sequences are GTSNPN and SVGIG (reference sequence). This CDR3 has 11 amino acids. CDR3 sequence reads: CAWSIGGEQYF. In nucleotides, the CDR3 is TGTGCCTGGAGTATTGGGGGGGAGCAGTACTTC.

J is TRBJ2-7 and V is TRBV12-5, with D unresolved. The CDR3 contains 13 residues. Germline V lookup: CDR1 LGHNT, CDR2 FRNRAP. V was trimmed by 1 base and J by 4 bases, leaving 8 bases between them. The CDR3 sequence: CASGLGASYEQYF. The CDR3 nucleotides are TGTGCTAGTGGTTTGGGGGCCTCATACGAGCAGTACTTC. The full variable domain, its missing parts supplied by reference TRBV12-5 and TRBJ2-7, is DARVTQTPRHKVTEMGQEVTMRCQPILGHNTVFWYRQTMMQGLELLAYFRNRAPLDDSGMPKDRFSAEMPDATLATLKIQPSEPRDSAVYFCASGLGASYEQYFGPGTRLTVT.

This clone was observed a handful of times. This rearrangement joins TRBV11-2 to TRBJ1-1; TRBD1 is a possible D gene (6 bases). The CDR3 covers 13 residues. Germline lookup yields CDR1 SGHAT and CDR2 FQNNGV. V lost 5 bases and J 5 bases, leaving 12 bases between the germline ends. CDR3 DNA sequence: TGTGCCAGCAGCGAACAGGGTTGGACTGAAGCTTTCTTT. This encodes CASSEQGWTEAFF.

This clone was seen once. V is TRBV6-1 and J is TRBJ1-2; 7 nucleotides match TRBD1. V shed 3 bases, J shed 3 bases, and the junction held 7 bases outside the gene matches. The CDR3 covers 15 residues. CDR1 MNHNS and CDR2 SASEGT come from the germline V gene. The CDR3 sequence: CASSEETGLDYGYTF. In nucleotides, the CDR3 is TGTGCCAGCAGTGAGGAGACAGGGTTGGACTATGGCTACACCTTC.

V gene TRBV27 combines with J gene TRBJ2-7; D possibly corresponds to TRBD1 (6 bases). CDR3 length: 17 residues. Looked up from germline, CDR1 is MNHEY and CDR2 is SMNVEV (reference sequence). Trimming shortened V by 3 bases and J by 0 bases, and 18 bases separated the two germline ends. For the CDR3, the DNA is TGTGCCAGCAGTTTGAGGCTGGGGGCCCGAAGCTCCTACGAGCAGTACTTC. It encodes CASSLRLGARSSYEQYF.

The chain has TRBV10-3 and TRBJ1-6; 7 bases fit TRBD1. Unmatched junction bases numbered 11, after V lost 6 bases and J lost 6 bases. This CDR3 region has 16 residues. Per the germline V gene, CDR1 is ENHRY and CDR2 is SYGVKD. CDR3 protein: CAISQSGTAFNSPLHF. CDR3 DNA: TGTGCCATCAGCCAGAGTGGGACAGCTTTTAATTCACCCCTCCACTTT.

The rearrangement uses TRBV7-9 and TRBJ1-1, with 7 bases lining up with TRBD1. V lost 1 base, J lost 3 bases, and 5 bases stayed unmatched. CDR3 length equals 15 residues. The germline V gene has CDR1 SEHNR and CDR2 FQNEAQ (reference sequence). The CDR3 protein is CASSLGGQRYTEAFF. Here the CDR3 DNA reads TGTGCCAGCAGCTTAGGGGGACAGAGGTACACTGAAGCTTTCTTT.

This clone was counted once. The chain uses TRBV4-1 and TRBJ1-1; 7 bases agree with TRBD1. The CDR3 loop spans 14 amino acids. Losses at the gene ends were 5 bases for V and 1 base for J; bases not matched to a gene: 4. Germline CDR1 and CDR2: MGHRA and YSYEKL. The CDR3 DNA follows: TGCGCCAGCAGCGAAGGGGACAGGAACACTGAAGCTTTCTTT. Protein product: CASSEGDRNTEAFF.

The rearrangement uses TRBV6-1 and TRBJ1-2, with D possibly being TRBD1 (6 bases). Germline assignment: CDR1 MNHNS and CDR2 SASEGT. The CDR3 extends over 13 amino acids. V was cut by 0 bases and J by 8 bases, with 10 bases left in between. The CDR3 nucleotides are TGTGCCAGCAGTGAAGCCAGGGGTCGAGGCTACACCTTC. Its translation: CASSEARGRGYTF.

The gene calls are TRBV30 and TRBJ1-6; D unresolved. V was shortened by 4 bases and J by 10 bases, with 8 bases between the two germline ends. This CDR3 spans 11 amino acids. In germline, CDR1 is GTSNPN, CDR2 SVGIG (reference sequence). The chain's CDR3 is CAWNNISPLHF. DNA for the CDR3: TGTGCCTGGAATAACATCTCACCCCTCCACTTT.

This clone was seen a handful of times. The chain joins TRBV7-2 to TRBJ1-2; 7 bases map to TRBD1. V lost 4 bases to trimming and J lost 7 bases; unmatched junction nucleotides: 18. CDR1 and CDR2 from the germline V gene are SGHTA and FQGNSA. This CDR3 has 17 residues. CDR3 loop: CASSWSGAAGGFGGYTF. The CDR3 nucleotides read TGTGCCAGCAGCTGGTCCGGGGCGGCAGGGGGGTTCGGTGGCTACACCTTC.

This rearrangement joins TRBV27 to TRBJ1-2; possibly TRBD1 for D (5 bases). The CDR3 runs 17 residues. V was clipped by 8 bases and J by 6 bases, with 28 bases between them. The V gene's germline CDR1 is MNHEY and CDR2 SMNVEV (reference sequence). The CDR3 loop is CASSTLPKLNQGDGYTF. CDR3 in DNA: TGTGCCAGCTCTACTCTCCCTAAACTCAACCAGGGCGATGGCTACACCTTC.

The V gene is TRBV4-1, the J gene TRBJ1-3; maybe TRBD1 (5 bases). The CDR3 totals 15 residues. V lost 0 bases to trimming and J lost 5 bases, with 11 bases between them. CDR1 is MGHRA and CDR2 is YSYEKL in the germline V gene. The CDR3 is CASSQDGGERNTIYF. The CDR3 DNA reads as TGCGCCAGCAGCCAAGACGGGGGAGAAAGAAACACCATATATTTT.